This TCR beta chain was captured by sequencing in a study of neurological immune-mediated disorders. Study outcomes and limitations: Across subjects, expanded clones had no CDR3 amino acid sequences in common, pointing to private repertoires in all groups.

This clonotype was seen at least ten times. The antigen is unknown. Documented time point: technical triplicate 3. Trimming cost V 6 bases and J 2 bases; bases outside gene matches: 2. The CDR3 contains 13 residues. As for the cDNA, it was generated by 5'RACE with 10-nucleotide random UMIs. Sequencing runs each generated in excess of 170 million TCR-beta sequences derived from 15-18 subjects. In TCRdb, the 5' RACE reads were re-called with MiXCR into one record per CDR3 protein. The sample includes about 45,000 distinct CDR3 sequences, about 22% seen only once; the top ten take roughly 4.7%. Sequences were obtained from PBMCs. The V gene is TRBV12-3 or TRBV12-4, the J gene TRBJ2-5; TRBD1 matches at 8 bases. The TCR sequence derives from a man aged 55 to 70 with HTLV-1-associated myelopathy (HAM/TSP). DNA of the CDR3: TGTGCCAGCAGGAGACAGGGGCAAGAGACCCAGTACTTC. This translates into CASRRQGQETQYF.